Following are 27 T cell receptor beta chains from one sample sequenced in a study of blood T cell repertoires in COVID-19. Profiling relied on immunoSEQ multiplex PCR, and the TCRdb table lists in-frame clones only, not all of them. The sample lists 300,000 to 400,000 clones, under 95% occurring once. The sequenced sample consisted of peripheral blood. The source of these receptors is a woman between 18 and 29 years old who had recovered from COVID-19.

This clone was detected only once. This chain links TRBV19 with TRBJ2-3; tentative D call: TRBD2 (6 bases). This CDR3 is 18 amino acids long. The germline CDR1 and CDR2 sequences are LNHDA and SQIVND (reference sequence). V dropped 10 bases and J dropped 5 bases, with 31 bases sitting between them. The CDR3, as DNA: TGTGCCACCTCCCCCGGCGGGTCGGCGTCGGGAGAACGAGATACGCAGTATTTT. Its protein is CATSPGGSASGERDTQYF.

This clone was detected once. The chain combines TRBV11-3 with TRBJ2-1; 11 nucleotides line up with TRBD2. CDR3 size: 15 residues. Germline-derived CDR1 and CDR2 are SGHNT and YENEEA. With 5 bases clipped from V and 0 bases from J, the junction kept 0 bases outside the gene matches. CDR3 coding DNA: TGTGCCAGCAGCACTAGCGGGAGCTCCTACAATGAGCAGTTCTTC. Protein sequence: CASSTSGSSYNEQFF.

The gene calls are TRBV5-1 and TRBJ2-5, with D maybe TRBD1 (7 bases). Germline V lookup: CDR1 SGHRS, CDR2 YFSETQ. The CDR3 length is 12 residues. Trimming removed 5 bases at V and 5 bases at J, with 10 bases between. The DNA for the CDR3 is TGCGCCAGCAGACAGGGGAGGGAGACCCAGTACTTC. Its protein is CASRQGRETQYF.

The CDR3 reads CASSPVQYYGYTF. The CDR3 bases are TGTGCCAGCTCACCAGTACAGTACTATGGCTACACCTTC. The chain links TRBV18 to TRBJ1-2; D call uncertain. The germline CDR1 and CDR2 sequences are KGHSH and LQKENI. The V end was cut by 2 bases, the J end by 3 bases, with 7 bases between. CDR3 length: 13 amino acids.

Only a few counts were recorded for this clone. This CDR3 is CASSGPSGGIYNEQFF. The CDR3, as DNA: TGTGCCAGCAGTGGCCCCTCCGGAGGGATATACAATGAGCAGTTCTTC. The chain employs TRBV6-1 and TRBJ2-1; D is possibly TRBD2 (6 bases). V was shortened by 4 bases and J by 4 bases, with 17 bases between the two germline ends. Germline-derived CDR1 and CDR2 are MNHNS and SASEGT. The CDR3 runs to 16 residues.

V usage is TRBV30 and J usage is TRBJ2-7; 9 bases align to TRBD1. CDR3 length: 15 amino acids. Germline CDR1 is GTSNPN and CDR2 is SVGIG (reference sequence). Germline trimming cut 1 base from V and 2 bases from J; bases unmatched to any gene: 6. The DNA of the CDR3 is TGTGCCTGGAGTGCGGGACAGGGCAAAGCCTACGAGCAGTACGTC. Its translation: CAWSAGQGKAYEQYV.

CDR3 amino acids: CASSIAGSGRWGETQYF. CDR3 nucleotide sequence: TGTGCCAGCAGCATAGCGGGAAGCGGGAGATGGGGAGAGACCCAGTACTTC. The chain combines TRBV9 with TRBJ2-5; 8 bases align to TRBD2. Losses at the gene ends were 4 bases for V and 4 bases for J; bases not matched to a gene: 15. The CDR3 runs 17 residues. The V gene's germline CDR1 is SGDLS and CDR2 YYNGEE.

Here the CDR3 reads CASSPRTGRIANYGYTF. CDR3 DNA sequence: TGTGCCAGCAGCCCGCGGACAGGGCGGATCGCTAACTATGGCTACACCTTC. V gene TRBV4-2 combines with J gene TRBJ1-2; 8 positions agree with TRBD1. Trimming removed 4 bases from V and 0 bases from J; junction bases left unmatched: 10. Germline loops: CDR1 LGHNA, CDR2 YNFKEQ. This CDR3 comprises 17 residues.

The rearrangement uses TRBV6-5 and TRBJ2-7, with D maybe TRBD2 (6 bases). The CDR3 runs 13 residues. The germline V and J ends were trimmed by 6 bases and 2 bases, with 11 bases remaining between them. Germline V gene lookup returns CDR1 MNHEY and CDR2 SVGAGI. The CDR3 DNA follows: TGTGCCAGCAGGGAGGGGCCGGCCTACGAGCAGTACGTC. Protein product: CASREGPAYEQYV.

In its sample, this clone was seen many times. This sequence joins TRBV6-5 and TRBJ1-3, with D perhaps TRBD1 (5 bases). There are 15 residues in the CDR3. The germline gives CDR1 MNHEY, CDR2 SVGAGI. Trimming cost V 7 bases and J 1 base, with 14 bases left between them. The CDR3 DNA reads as TGTGCCAGCACCAAAGCGGGGGTATCTGGAAACACCATATATTTT. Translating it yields CASTKAGVSGNTIYF.

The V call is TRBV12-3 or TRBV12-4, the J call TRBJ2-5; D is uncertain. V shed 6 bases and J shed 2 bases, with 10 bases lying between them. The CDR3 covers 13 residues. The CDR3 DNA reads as TGTGCCAGCAGCCACCTAAATCAAGAGACCCAGTACTTC. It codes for CASSHLNQETQYF.

CDR3 sequence: CASSPGTGSSYEQYV. The CDR3 DNA follows: TGTGCCAGCAGCCCCGGGACAGGGAGCTCCTACGAGCAGTACGTC. The rearrangement links TRBV2 to TRBJ2-7; 9 nucleotides align to TRBD1. Looked up from germline, CDR1 is SNHLY and CDR2 is FYNNEI. V lost 6 bases and J lost 0; bases outside the gene matches: 6. The CDR3 is 15 amino acids.

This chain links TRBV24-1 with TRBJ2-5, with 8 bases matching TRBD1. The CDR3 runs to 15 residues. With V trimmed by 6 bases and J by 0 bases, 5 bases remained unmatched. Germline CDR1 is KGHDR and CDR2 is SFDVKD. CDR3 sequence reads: CATSRQGPYQETQYF. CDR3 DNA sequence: TGTGCCACCAGTAGACAGGGGCCGTACCAAGAGACCCAGTACTTC.

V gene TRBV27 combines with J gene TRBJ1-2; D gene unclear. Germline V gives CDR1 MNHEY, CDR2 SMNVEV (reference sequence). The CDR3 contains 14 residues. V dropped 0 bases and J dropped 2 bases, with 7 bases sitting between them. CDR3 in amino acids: CASSLSSGNYGYTF. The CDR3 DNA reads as TGTGCCAGCAGTTTATCATCGGGGAACTATGGCTACACCTTC.

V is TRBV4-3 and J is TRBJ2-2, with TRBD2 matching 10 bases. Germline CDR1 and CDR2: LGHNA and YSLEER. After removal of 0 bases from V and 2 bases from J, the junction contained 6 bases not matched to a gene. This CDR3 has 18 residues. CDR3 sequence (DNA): TGCGCCAGCAGCCAAGAACTAGCGGGACCGATAAACACCGGGGAGCTGTTTTTT. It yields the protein CASSQELAGPINTGELFF.

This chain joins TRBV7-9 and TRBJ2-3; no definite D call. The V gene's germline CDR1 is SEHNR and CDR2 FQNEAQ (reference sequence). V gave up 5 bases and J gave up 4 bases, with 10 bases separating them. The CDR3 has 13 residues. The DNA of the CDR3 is TGTGCCAGCAGCCCTAAGTCGGCAGATACGCAGTATTTT. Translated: CASSPKSADTQYF.

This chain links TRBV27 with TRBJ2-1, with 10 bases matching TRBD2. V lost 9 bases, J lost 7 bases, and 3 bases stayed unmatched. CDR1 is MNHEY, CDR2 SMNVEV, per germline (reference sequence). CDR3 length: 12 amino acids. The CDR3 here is CASSSGSNEQFF. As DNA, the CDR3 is TGTGCCAGTTCTAGCGGGAGTAATGAGCAGTTCTTC.

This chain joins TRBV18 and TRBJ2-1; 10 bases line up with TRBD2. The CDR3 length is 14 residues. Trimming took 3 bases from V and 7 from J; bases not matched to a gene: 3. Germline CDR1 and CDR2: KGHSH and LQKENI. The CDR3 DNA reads TGTGCCAGCTCACCCCAAGCGGGAGGGAATGAGCAGTTCTTC. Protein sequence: CASSPQAGGNEQFF.

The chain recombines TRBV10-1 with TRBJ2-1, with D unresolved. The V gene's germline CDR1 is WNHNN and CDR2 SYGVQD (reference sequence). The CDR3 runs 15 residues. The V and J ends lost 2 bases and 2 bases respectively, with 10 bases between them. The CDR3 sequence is CASSEQAGPYNEQFF. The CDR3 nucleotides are TGCGCCAGCAGTGAGCAGGCTGGTCCCTACAATGAGCAGTTCTTC.

DNA of the CDR3: TGTGCCAGTAGTCCTCCTGCGGGGGTTGATAACACTGAAGCTTTCTTT. It translates to CASSPPAGVDNTEAFF. The chain links TRBV19 to TRBJ1-1, with D perhaps TRBD1 (5 bases). Germline-derived CDR1 and CDR2 are LNHDA and SQIVND (reference sequence). V shed 5 bases and J shed 2 bases, with 18 bases lying between them. The CDR3 contains 16 residues.

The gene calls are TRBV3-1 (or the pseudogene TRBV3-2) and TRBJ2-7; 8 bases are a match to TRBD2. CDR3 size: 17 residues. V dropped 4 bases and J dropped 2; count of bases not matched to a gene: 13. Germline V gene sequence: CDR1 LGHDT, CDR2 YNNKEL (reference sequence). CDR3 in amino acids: CASSLSLGGAKPYEQYV. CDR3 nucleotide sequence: TGTGCCAGCAGCCTTTCCCTCGGGGGGGCAAAACCCTACGAGCAGTACGTC.

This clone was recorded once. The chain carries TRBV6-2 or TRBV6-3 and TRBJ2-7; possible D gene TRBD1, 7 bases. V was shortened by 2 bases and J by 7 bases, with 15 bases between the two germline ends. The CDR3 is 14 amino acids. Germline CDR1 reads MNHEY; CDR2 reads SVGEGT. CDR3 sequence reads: CASSYTDRAGEQYV. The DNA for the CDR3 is TGTGCCAGCAGTTACACCGACAGGGCGGGGGAGCAGTACGTC.

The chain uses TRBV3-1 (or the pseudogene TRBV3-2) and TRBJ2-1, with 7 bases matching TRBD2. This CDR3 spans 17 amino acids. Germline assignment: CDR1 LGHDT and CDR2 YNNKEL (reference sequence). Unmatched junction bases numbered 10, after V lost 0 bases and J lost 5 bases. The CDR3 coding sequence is TGTGCCAGCAGCCAAGATCGTAACGGGGGGACGGACAATGAGCAGTTCTTC. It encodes CASSQDRNGGTDNEQFF.

The CDR3 bases are TGCGCCAGCCGGACTAGCGGGGAACGAATGGGAGATACGCAGTATTTT. It is translated as CASRTSGERMGDTQYF. The rearrangement links TRBV10-2 to TRBJ2-3, with TRBD2 identical over 12 bases. Germline V gene data show CDR1 as WSHSY and CDR2 as SAAADI. J gave up 5 bases and V 8 bases, and 11 bases lay outside the gene matches. This CDR3 comprises 16 residues.

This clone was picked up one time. The CDR3 sequence is CASGGIQGNTEAFF. CDR3 sequence (DNA): TGTGCTAGTGGTGGGATACAGGGAAACACTGAAGCTTTCTTT. V usage is TRBV12-5 and J usage is TRBJ1-1, with D possibly TRBD1 on 6 matching bases. This CDR3 comprises 14 residues. The germline V gene has CDR1 LGHNT and CDR2 FRNRAP. V was cut by 5 bases and J by 2 bases, with 12 bases left in between.

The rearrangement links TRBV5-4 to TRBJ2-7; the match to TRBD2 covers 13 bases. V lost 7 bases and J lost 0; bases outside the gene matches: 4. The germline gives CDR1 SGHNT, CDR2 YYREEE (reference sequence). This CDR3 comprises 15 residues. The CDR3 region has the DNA TGTGCCAGCCTGACTAGCGGGGGGAGCTCCTACGAGCAGTACGTC. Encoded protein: CASLTSGGSSYEQYV.

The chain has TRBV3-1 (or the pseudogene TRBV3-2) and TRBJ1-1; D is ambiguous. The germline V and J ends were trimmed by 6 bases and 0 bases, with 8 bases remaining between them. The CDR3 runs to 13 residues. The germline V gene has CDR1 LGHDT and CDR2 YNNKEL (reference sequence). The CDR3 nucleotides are TGTGCCAGCAGTACACCAATGAACACTGAAGCTTTCTTT. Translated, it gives CASSTPMNTEAFF.